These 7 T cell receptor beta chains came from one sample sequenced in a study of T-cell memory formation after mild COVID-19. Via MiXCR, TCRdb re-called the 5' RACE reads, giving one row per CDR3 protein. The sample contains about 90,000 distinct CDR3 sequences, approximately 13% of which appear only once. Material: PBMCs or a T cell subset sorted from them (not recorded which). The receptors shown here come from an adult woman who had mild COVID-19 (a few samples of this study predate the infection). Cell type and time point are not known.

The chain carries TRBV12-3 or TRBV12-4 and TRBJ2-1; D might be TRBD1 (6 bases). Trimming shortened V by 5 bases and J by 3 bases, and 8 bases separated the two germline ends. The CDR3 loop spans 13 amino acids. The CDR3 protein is CASSPQGYNEQFF. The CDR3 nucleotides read TGTGCCAGCAGTCCACAGGGCTACAATGAGCAGTTCTTC.

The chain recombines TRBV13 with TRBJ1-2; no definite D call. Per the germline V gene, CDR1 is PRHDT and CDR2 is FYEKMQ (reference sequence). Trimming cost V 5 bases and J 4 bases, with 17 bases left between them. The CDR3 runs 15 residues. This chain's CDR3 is CASSGDFLGSYGYTF. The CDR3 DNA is TGTGCCAGCAGCGGTGACTTCCTTGGTAGCTATGGCTACACCTTC.

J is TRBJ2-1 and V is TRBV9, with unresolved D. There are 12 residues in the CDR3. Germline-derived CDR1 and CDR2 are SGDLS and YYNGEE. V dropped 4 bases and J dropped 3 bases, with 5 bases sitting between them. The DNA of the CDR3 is TGTGCCAGCAGCACCGACTACAATGAGCAGTTCTTC. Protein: CASSTDYNEQFF.

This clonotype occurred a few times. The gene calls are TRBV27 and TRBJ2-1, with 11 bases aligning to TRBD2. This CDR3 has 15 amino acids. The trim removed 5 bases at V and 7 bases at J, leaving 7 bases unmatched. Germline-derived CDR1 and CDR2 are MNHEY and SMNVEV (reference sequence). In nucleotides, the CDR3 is TGTGCCAGCAGTATAGCGGGAGGGCCTGGTAATGAGCAGTTCTTC. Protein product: CASSIAGGPGNEQFF.

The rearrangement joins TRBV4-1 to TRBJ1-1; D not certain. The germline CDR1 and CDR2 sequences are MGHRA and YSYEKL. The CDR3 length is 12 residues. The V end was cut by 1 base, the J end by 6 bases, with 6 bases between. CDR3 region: CASSQGLSEAFF. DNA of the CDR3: TGCGCCAGCAGCCAAGGGCTCTCTGAAGCTTTCTTT.

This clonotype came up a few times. CDR3 amino acids: CASSLVASGPTDTQYF. The CDR3 nucleotides are TGCGCCAGCAGCTTGGTAGCTAGCGGACCCACAGATACGCAGTATTTT. This chain joins TRBV5-1 and TRBJ2-3, with TRBD2 matching over 7 bases. The germline V gene encodes CDR1 SGHRS and CDR2 YFSETQ. The CDR3 has 16 residues. The trim removed 0 bases at V and 2 bases at J, leaving 6 bases unmatched.

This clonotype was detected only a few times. CDR3 sequence: CASSSGQGSSGANVLTF. The CDR3 coding sequence is TGTGCCAGCAGCTCGGGACAGGGGAGCTCTGGGGCCAACGTCCTGACTTTC. The V gene is TRBV7-6, the J gene TRBJ2-6; 10 bases match TRBD1. The germline CDR1 and CDR2 sequences are SGHVS and FNYEAQ. CDR3 length: 17 residues. With V trimmed by 4 bases and J by 0 bases, 3 bases remained unmatched. The full variable domain, completed using reference TRBV7-6 and TRBJ2-6, is GAGVSQSPRYKVTKRGQDVALRCDPISGHVSLYWYRQALGQGPEFLTYFNYEAQQDKSGLPNDRFSAERPEGSISTLTIQRTEQRDSAMYRCASSSGQGSSGANVLTFGAGSRLTVL.